This T cell receptor beta chain was recorded in a study of shared clonotypes between healthy human individuals. The overall study: Two women and a few men aged 18 to 49 made up the donors.

The deep-level immunoSEQ assay was used. Methods used by the authors: ImmunoSEQ supplied junction-only sequences lacking quality scores, so filtering was different. The repertoire was sequenced with immunoSEQ multiplex PCR; TCRdb's copy has only in-frame clones and lacks some. V, J and clone size derive from that table, while D and trimming were established from the DNA sequence. The sample has some 2.3 million clones, more than 85% seen once. Per germline, CDR1 LGHNA and CDR2 YSLEER. Trimming at V came to 3 bases and at J to 2 bases, leaving 0 bases not matched to a gene. The CDR3 contains 15 residues.

V usage is TRBV4-3 and J usage is TRBJ1-4, with 10 bases identical to TRBD1. The sequenced sample was naive CD4+ T cells from PBMCs. As to subset: CD45RA+ positively selected. The source is a man younger than 35 in good health. Some clones in this sample may be carry-over from other donors' samples. CDR3 DNA sequence: TGCGCCAGCAGCCAGGACAGGGGGACTAATGAAAAACTGTTTTTT. Translated, it gives CASSQDRGTNEKLFF.